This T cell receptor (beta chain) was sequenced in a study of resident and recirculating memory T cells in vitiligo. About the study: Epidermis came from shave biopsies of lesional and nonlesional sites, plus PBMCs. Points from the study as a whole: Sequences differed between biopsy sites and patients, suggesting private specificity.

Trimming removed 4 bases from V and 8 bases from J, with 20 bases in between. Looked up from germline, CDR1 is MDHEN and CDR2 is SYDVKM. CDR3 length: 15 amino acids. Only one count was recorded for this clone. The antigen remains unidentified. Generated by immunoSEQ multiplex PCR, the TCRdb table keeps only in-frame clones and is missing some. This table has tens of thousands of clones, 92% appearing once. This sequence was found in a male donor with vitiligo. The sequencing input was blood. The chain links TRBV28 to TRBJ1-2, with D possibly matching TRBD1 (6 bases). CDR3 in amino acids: CASSSFSLTGNGYTF. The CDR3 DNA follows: TGTGCCAGCAGTTCCTTCAGCCTTACAGGGAACGGCTACACCTTC.